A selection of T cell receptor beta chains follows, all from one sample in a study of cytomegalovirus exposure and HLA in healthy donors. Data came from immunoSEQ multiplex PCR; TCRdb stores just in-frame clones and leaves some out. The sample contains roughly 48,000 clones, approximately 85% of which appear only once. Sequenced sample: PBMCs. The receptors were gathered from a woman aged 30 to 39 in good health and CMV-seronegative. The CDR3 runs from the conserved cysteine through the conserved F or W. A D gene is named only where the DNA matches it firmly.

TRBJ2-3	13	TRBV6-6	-	TGTGCCAGCAGTAGCGGGAGCACAGATACGCAGTATTTT	CASSSGSTDTQYF
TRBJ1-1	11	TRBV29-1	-	TGCAGCTCCACGGTAAACACTGAAGCTTTCTTT	CSSTVNTEAFF
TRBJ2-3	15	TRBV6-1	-	TGTGCCAGCAGTGGAGAGGTAGGGGGTGCAGATACGCAGTATTTT	CASSGEVGGADTQYF
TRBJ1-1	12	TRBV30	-	TGTGCCTGGAGTCTCTCGGGGACACGGAATTACTTT	CAWSLSGTRNYF
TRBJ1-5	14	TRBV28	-	TGTGCCAGCAGTTTATTTCGAGGGAATCAGCCCCAGCATTTT	CASSLFRGNQPQHF
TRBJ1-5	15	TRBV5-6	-	TGTGCCAGCAGCCCGCGGACAGCCTTAGATCAGCCCCAGCATTTT	CASSPRTALDQPQHF
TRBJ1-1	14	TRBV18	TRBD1	TGTGCCAGCTCAAAACAGGGGGAAGGAACTGAAGCTTTCTTT	CASSKQGEGTEAFF
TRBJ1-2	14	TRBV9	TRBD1	TGTGCCAGCAGCGTGGGACAGGCTAACTATGGCTACACCTTC	CASSVGQANYGYTF
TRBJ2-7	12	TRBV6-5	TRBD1	TGTGCCAGCAGACAGGGGTCCTACGAGCAGTACTTC	CASRQGSYEQYF
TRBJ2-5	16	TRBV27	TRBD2	TGTGCCAGCAGCACCAAGGGGAGGGGACTACAAGAGACCCAGTACTTC	CASSTKGRGLQETQYF
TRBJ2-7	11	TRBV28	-	TGTGCCAGCAGTTCCGCCTACGAGCAGTACTTC	CASSSAYEQYF
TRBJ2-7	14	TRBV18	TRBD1	TGTGCCAGCTCCCCAGGACAGGTACTCTACGAGCAGTACTTC	CASSPGQVLYEQYF
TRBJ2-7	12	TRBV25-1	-	TGTGCCAGCAGTGAAATGGGCCACGAGCAGTACTTC	CASSEMGHEQYF
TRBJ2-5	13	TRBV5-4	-	TGTGCCAGCAGTTCGACAGAACAAGAGACCCAGTACTTC	CASSSTEQETQYF
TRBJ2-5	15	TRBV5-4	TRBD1	TGTGCCAGCAGCCGAGGACAGGGGGCTTGGGAGACCCAGTACTTC	CASSRGQGAWETQYF